This entry lists 20 T cell receptor beta chains sequenced from one sample in a study of blood T cells in healthy people across ages. A second PCR of roughly 7 to 11 cycles used a sample-barcoded 5' primer and a J-beta primer mix. TCRdb independently ran MiXCR on the 5' RACE reads; one entry per CDR3 protein. The sample holds 600,000 to 900,000 distinct CDR3 sequences, more than 25% seen once. Separately, the same data were catalogued under a study of T cells of mothers and their children.

Sequencing was carried out using blood. Receptors originate from a boy aged 5-17 years in good health.

The V gene is TRBV5-1, the J gene TRBJ2-1, with 7 positions matching TRBD1. The germline V gene has CDR1 SGHRS and CDR2 YFSETQ. V gave up 5 bases and J gave up 0 bases; unmatched junction bases: 11. There are 17 residues in the CDR3. The CDR3 DNA sequence: TGCGCCAGCAGTTTGCGGTCAGGGGGAATCTCCTACAATGAGCAGTTCTTC. The encoded protein is CASSLRSGGISYNEQFF.

The chain couples TRBV9 to TRBJ2-1, with D unclear. This CDR3 has 11 residues. Germline CDR1 SGDLS, CDR2 YYNGEE. Trimming removed 3 bases from V and 13 bases from J, with 11 bases in between. The CDR3 DNA reads TGTGCCAGCAGCGATGGGCTTACACAGTTCTTC. Amino acid sequence: CASSDGLTQFF.

The chain has TRBV4-1 and TRBJ2-3, with D perhaps matching TRBD2 (6 bases). Germline values: CDR1 MGHRA, CDR2 YSYEKL. The CDR3 is 16 amino acids. V lost 1 base and J lost 5, with 16 bases in between. This CDR3 is CASSQGLEGSLDTQYF. Here the CDR3 DNA reads TGCGCCAGCAGCCAAGGACTAGAGGGCTCTTTAGATACGCAGTATTTT.

This clonotype was seen more than once but under ten times. The genes are TRBV7-9 and TRBJ2-7, with 12 bases fitting TRBD1. This CDR3 comprises 17 residues. V was clipped by 3 bases and J by 4 bases; unmatched bases: 10. Germline assignment: CDR1 SEHNR and CDR2 FQNEAQ (reference sequence). CDR3 nucleotides: TGTGCCAGCAGCTTCCAACTATGGGGACAGGGGGCTTACGAGCAGTACTTC. Translation gives CASSFQLWGQGAYEQYF.

The chain employs TRBV20-1 and TRBJ2-5, with a possible D match to TRBD2 (5 bases). The DNA matches TRBJ2-1 better at its end, which makes the J call doubtful. This CDR3 has 14 residues. Germline V lookup: CDR1 DFQATT, CDR2 SNEGSKA (reference sequence). This chain's CDR3 is CSARSLAGINEQFF. As DNA, the CDR3 is TGCAGTGCTAGGTCCCTAGCCGGCATCAATGAGCAGTTCTTC.

This clonotype was recorded a few times. The chain links TRBV2 to TRBJ1-2, with D unresolved. Germline values: CDR1 SNHLY, CDR2 FYNNEI. Trimming stripped 3 bases from V and 4 bases from J, with 12 bases between. The CDR3 has 14 amino acids. CDR3 residues: CASSDKGYGYGYTF. The DNA for the CDR3 is TGTGCCAGCAGTGACAAAGGCTACGGCTATGGCTACACCTTC.

This chain connects TRBV12-3 or TRBV12-4 to TRBJ1-5, with 9 nucleotides matching TRBD1. Trimming took 0 bases from V and 9 from J; bases not matched to a gene: 6. This CDR3 comprises 15 residues. The CDR3 DNA is TGTGCCAGCAGTTTAGCGACAGGGGGTAGTCTGCCCCAGCATTTT. Protein product: CASSLATGGSLPQHF.

This clonotype turned up a few times. This could be a read error, since a much larger clone is one nucleotide away. The V gene is TRBV12-3 or TRBV12-4, the J gene TRBJ2-5; D is perhaps TRBD1 (5 bases). The germline V and J ends were trimmed by 5 bases and 13 bases, with 23 bases remaining between them. The CDR3 loop spans 14 amino acids. This CDR3 reads CASSPGWVGYERYF. The DNA of the CDR3 is TGTGCCAGCAGTCCAGGGTGGGTAGGCTACGAGCGGTACTTC.

This clonotype was found a few times. The J gene is TRBJ2-1, the V gene TRBV15, with 12 bases fitting TRBD1. V shed 3 bases, J shed 9 bases, and the junction held 9 bases outside the gene matches. The CDR3 loop spans 16 amino acids. The germline CDR1 and CDR2 sequences are LNHNV and YYDKDF (reference sequence). CDR3 sequence: CATSSSPGQGAGEQFF. The CDR3 nucleotides read TGTGCCACCAGCAGCTCCCCGGGACAGGGGGCCGGTGAGCAGTTCTTC.

This clonotype was picked up a small number of times. The chain employs TRBV12-3 or TRBV12-4 and TRBJ1-5; 7 nucleotides line up with TRBD1. There are 16 residues in the CDR3. V lost 3 bases and J lost 2; bases outside the gene matches: 7. CDR3 residues: CASSFVQGGGNQPQHF. The CDR3 bases are TGTGCCAGCAGTTTTGTGCAGGGGGGTGGCAATCAGCCCCAGCATTTT.

This rearrangement joins TRBV12-3 or TRBV12-4 to TRBJ1-2, with D perhaps matching TRBD1 (5 bases). V lost 3 bases, J lost 2 bases, and 13 bases lay in between. The CDR3 consists of 15 residues. The CDR3 region is CASSFIPGPNYGYTF. The CDR3 region has the DNA TGTGCCAGCAGTTTTATACCGGGACCGAACTATGGCTACACCTTC.

This clonotype was recorded a few times. This rearrangement joins TRBV29-1 to TRBJ2-7, with 7 nucleotides matching TRBD1. The better agreement between TRBJ2-5 and the DNA end casts doubt on the J call. The CDR3 has 12 amino acids. Germline V gives CDR1 SQVTM, CDR2 ANQGSEA. CDR3 DNA: TGCAGCGTGGATACAGGGGTAGAGACCCAGTACTTC. Translating it yields CSVDTGVETQYF.

A remark on this clonotype: Germline and junction disagree at one end, which may indicate a read error. V and J are TRBV7-2 and TRBJ2-7; D gene ambiguous. CDR3 length: 14 amino acids. The germline V gene has CDR1 SGHTA and CDR2 FQGNSA. CDR3 sequence (DNA): TGTGCCGGCAGCCTCCAGCCCGAATTCTACGAGCAGTACTTC. Its translation is CAGSLQPEFYEQYF.

This clonotype was recorded only once. In DNA, the CDR3 is TGTGCCAGCAACGGGGGGCTAGGGTACGAGCAGTACTTC. Amino acids: CASNGGLGYEQYF. The chain has TRBV6-6 and TRBJ2-5; D might be TRBD2 (7 bases). The J call is doubtful: the DNA matches TRBJ2-7 better. The CDR3 is made up of 13 amino acids. Per the germline V gene, CDR1 is MNHNY and CDR2 is SVGAGI (reference sequence).

In this sample, this clonotype turned up a few times. The rearrangement links TRBV6-5 to TRBJ1-1; the D gene is possibly TRBD1 (5 bases). The CDR3 consists of 14 residues. V lost 5 bases, J lost 0 bases, and 10 bases lay in between. Looked up from germline, CDR1 is MNHEY and CDR2 is SVGAGI. The chain's CDR3 is CASSPGLMNTEAFF. The CDR3 DNA reads as TGTGCCAGCAGTCCGGGACTCATGAACACTGAAGCTTTCTTT.

This clonotype was seen more than once but under ten times. The chain employs TRBV20-1 and TRBJ1-2, with a weak D call TRBD1 (6 bases). Trimming cost V 7 bases and J 3 bases, with 21 bases left between them. This CDR3 comprises 15 residues. The germline gives CDR1 DFQATT, CDR2 SNEGSKA (reference sequence). The CDR3 is CSGSAGASRDYGYTF. The CDR3 DNA sequence: TGCAGTGGTTCGGCAGGGGCAAGTCGAGACTATGGCTACACCTTC.

The genes are TRBV12-3 or TRBV12-4 and TRBJ2-7, with D uncertain. This CDR3 contains 15 residues. Trimming pared 3 bases from V and 0 bases from J, leaving 12 bases between. The CDR3 DNA reads as TGTGCCAGCAGTTTCTTAGGGAAAAGCTCCTACGAGCAGTACTTC. Protein: CASSFLGKSSYEQYF.

This clonotype was seen a few times. The chain is built from TRBV28 and TRBJ2-1, with a possible D match to TRBD1 (5 bases). V lost 8 bases and J 8 bases, leaving 16 bases between the germline ends. The germline gives CDR1 MDHEN, CDR2 SYDVKM. CDR3 length: 13 amino acids. Here the CDR3 reads CASGETVSHEQFF. The CDR3 DNA sequence: TGTGCCAGCGGTGAGACAGTTTCCCATGAGCAGTTCTTC.

V and J are TRBV11-2 and TRBJ1-2; D is ambiguous. There are 16 residues in the CDR3. Germline CDR1 is SGHAT and CDR2 is FQNNGV. Trimming left V 5 bases short and J 5 bases short, with 21 bases between. This CDR3 is CASSPLVSRRGYGYTF. CDR3 DNA: TGTGCCAGCAGCCCATTAGTATCCCGGCGGGGTTATGGCTACACCTTC.

This clonotype was seen more than once but under ten times. The chain is built from TRBV9 and TRBJ1-6, with no clear D. Trimming took off 0 bases at V and 5 bases at J, with 6 bases between the two ends. The CDR3 loop spans 14 amino acids. Germline CDR1 reads SGDLS; CDR2 reads YYNGEE. The DNA of the CDR3 is TGTGCCAGCAGCGTAGGATCCGATAATTCACCCCTCCACTTT. This encodes CASSVGSDNSPLHF. The whole variable domain, remainder taken from reference TRBV9 and TRBJ1-6, is DSGVTQTPKHLITATGQRVTLRCSPRSGDLSVYWYQQSLDQGLQFLIQYYNGEERAKGNILERFSAQQFPDLHSELNLSSLELGDSALYFCASSVGSDNSPLHFGNGTRLTVT.